This TCR beta chain was captured by sequencing in a study of spatial heterogeneity in lung cancer. The CDR3 length is 15 residues. Trimming cost V 7 bases and J 6 bases, with 19 bases left between them. Each CDR3 protein is one row after TCRdb ran MiXCR on the 5' RACE reads. Of 25,000 to 30,000 distinct CDR3 sequences detected, 4.5% to 7.5% appear once; the ten largest clones hold roughly a fifth. This clonotype ranks as medium-sized. Stated time point: blood at routine non-recurrence follow-up after resection. Without sorting, whole RNA was sequenced from tumor, nontumor lung or frozen PBMC. The chain links TRBV12-3 or TRBV12-4 to TRBJ2-1; no definite D call. The starting material was PBMCs, obtained at follow-up. The sequence derives from a male donor with early-stage non-small cell lung cancer. CDR3 in DNA: TGTGCCAGCAACCGAGACGGAAACCTAATCAATGAGCAGTTCTTC. The encoded protein is CASNRDGNLINEQFF.